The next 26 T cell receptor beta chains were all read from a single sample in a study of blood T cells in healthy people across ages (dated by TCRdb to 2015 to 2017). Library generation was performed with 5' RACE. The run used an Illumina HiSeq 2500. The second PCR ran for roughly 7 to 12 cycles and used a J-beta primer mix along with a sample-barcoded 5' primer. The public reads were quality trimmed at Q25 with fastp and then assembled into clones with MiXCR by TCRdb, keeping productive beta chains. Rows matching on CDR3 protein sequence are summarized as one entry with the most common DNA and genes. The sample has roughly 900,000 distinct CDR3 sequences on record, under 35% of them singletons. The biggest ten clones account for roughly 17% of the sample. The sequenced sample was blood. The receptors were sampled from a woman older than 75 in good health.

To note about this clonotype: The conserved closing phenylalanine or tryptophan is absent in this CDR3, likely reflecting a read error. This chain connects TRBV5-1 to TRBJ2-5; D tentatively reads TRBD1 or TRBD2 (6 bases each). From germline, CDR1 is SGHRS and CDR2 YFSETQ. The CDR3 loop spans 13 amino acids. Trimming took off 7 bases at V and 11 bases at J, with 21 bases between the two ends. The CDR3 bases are TGCGCCAGCGGGAGGATCGGGGGCAATGAGCAGTACCTC. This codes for CASGRIGGNEQYL.

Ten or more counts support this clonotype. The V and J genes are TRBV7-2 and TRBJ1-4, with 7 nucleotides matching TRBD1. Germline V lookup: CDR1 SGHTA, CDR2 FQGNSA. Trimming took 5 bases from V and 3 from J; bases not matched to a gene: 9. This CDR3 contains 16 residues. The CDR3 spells CASSLRGALPNEKLFF. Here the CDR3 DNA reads TGTGCCAGCAGCCTCAGGGGGGCCCTCCCTAATGAAAAACTGTTTTTT.

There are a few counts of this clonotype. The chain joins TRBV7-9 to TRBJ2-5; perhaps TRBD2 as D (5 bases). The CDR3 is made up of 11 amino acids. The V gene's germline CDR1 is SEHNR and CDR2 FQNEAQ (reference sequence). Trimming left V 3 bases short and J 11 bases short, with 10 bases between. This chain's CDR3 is CASSLDSQQYF. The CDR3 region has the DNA TGTGCCAGCAGCTTGGACTCCCAACAGTACTTC.

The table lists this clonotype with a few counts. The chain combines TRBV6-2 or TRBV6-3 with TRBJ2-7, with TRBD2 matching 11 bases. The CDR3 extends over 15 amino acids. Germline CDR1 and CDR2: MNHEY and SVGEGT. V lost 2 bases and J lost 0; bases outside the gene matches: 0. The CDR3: CASSYGLAGSYEQYF. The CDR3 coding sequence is TGTGCCAGCAGTTACGGACTAGCGGGCTCCTACGAGCAGTACTTC.

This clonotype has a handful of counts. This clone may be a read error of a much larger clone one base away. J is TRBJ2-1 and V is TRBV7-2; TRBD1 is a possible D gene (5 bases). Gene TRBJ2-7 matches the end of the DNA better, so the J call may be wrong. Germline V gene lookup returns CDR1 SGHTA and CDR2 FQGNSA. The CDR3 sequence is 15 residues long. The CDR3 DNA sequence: TGTGCCAGCAGCTTAGAAGGGGTACCCTACAATGAGCAGTACTTC. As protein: CASSLEGVPYNEQYF.

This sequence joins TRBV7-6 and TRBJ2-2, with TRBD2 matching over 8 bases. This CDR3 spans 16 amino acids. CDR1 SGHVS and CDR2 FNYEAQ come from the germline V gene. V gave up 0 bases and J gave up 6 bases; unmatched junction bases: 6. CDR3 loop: CASSLAEGLGAGELFF. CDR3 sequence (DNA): TGTGCCAGCAGCTTAGCGGAGGGACTAGGGGCCGGGGAGCTGTTTTTT.

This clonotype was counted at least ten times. CDR3 sequence: CASSLGGPPSQETQYF. The CDR3, as DNA: TGTGCCAGCAGCTTAGGTGGGCCGCCCTCCCAAGAGACCCAGTACTTC. This chain uses TRBV11-3 with TRBJ2-5; D uncertain. The CDR3 is 16 amino acids. Germline V gene data show CDR1 as SGHNT and CDR2 as YENEEA. The ends were cut back, 1 base at V and 1 base at J, with 13 bases in the middle.

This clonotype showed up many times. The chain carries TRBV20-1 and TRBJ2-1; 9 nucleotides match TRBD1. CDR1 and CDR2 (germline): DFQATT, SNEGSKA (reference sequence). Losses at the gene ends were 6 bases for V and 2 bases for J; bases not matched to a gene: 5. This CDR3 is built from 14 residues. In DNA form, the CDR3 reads TGCAGTGCCATACAGGGGGCGACCTACAATGAGCAGTTCTTC. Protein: CSAIQGATYNEQFF.

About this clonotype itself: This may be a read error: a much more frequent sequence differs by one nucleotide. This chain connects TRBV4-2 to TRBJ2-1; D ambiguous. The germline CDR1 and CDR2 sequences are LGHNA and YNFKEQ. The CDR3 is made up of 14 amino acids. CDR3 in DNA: TGTACCAGCCGAAGAGGAAACTCCGACAATGAGCAGTTCTTC. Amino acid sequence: CTSRRGNSDNEQFF.

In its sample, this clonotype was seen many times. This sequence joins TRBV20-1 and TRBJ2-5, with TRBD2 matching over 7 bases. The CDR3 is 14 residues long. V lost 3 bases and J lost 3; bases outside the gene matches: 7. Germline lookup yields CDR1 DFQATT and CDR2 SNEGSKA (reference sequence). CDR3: CSASGASGEETQYF. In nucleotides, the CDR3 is TGCAGTGCTAGTGGGGCTAGCGGAGAAGAGACCCAGTACTTC.

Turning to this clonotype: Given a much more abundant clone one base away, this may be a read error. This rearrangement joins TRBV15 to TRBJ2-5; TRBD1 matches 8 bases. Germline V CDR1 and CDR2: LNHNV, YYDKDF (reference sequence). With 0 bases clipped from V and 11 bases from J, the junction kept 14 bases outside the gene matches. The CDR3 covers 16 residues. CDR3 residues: CATSRDPGGYKNEQYF. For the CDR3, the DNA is TGTGCCACCAGCAGAGATCCAGGGGGCTACAAAAATGAGCAGTACTTC.

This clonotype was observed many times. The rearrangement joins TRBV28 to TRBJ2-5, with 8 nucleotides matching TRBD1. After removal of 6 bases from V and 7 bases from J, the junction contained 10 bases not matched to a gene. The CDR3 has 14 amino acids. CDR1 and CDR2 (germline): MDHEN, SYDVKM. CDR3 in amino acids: CASRGTAQGGTQYF. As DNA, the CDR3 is TGTGCCAGCAGGGGGACTGCACAGGGGGGGACCCAGTACTTC.

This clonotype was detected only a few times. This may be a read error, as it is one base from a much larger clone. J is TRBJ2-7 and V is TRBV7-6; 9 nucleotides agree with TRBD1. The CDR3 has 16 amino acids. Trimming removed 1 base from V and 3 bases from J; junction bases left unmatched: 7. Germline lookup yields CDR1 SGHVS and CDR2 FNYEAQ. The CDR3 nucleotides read TGTGCCAGCAGCTTAGGGGGGCCGGGACAGGGCTACGAGCAGTACTTC. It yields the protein CASSLGGPGQGYEQYF.

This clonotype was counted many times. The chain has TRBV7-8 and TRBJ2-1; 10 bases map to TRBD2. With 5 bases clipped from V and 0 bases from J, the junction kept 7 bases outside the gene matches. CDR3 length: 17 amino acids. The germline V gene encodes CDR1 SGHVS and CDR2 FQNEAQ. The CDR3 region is CASSHPASGGSYNEQFF. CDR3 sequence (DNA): TGTGCCAGCAGCCATCCTGCTAGCGGGGGCTCCTACAATGAGCAGTTCTTC.

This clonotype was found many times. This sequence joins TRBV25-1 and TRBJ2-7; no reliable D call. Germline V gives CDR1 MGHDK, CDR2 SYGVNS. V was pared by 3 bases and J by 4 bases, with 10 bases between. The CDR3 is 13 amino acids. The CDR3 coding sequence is TGTGCCAGCAGTGAGCCCCTGGGGTACGAGCAGTACTTC. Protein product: CASSEPLGYEQYF.

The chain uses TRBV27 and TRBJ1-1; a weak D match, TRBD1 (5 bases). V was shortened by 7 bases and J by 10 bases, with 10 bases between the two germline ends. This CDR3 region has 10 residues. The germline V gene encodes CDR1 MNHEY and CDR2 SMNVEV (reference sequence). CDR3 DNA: TGTGCCAGCAAGGGGTCCCGAGCTTTCTTT. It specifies CASKGSRAFF.

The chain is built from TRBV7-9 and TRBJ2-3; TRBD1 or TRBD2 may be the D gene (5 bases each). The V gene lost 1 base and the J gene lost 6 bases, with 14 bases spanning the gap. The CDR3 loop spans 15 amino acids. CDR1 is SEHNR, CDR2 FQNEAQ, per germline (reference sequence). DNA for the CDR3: TGTGCCAGCAGCTTAGGATCCGGGGCCCGGGATACGCAGTATTTT. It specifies CASSLGSGARDTQYF.

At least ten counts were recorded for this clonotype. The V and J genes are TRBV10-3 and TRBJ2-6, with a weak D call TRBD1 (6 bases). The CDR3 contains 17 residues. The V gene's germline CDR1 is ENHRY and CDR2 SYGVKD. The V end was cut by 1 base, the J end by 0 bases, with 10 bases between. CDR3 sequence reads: CAISEFTGSSGANVLTF. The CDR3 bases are TGTGCCATCAGTGAGTTTACAGGGTCCTCTGGGGCCAACGTCCTGACTTTC.

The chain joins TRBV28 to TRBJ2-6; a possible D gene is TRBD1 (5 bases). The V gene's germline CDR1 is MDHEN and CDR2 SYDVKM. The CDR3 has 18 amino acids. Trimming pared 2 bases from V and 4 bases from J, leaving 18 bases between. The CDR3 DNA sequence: TGTGCCAGCAGTTTAAAGGCAGGGTTGGGTGGCGGGGCCAACGTCCTGACTTTC. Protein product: CASSLKAGLGGGANVLTF.

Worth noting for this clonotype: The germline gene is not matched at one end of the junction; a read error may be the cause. The DNA of the CDR3 is TGTGCCAGCAGCTGGACCGGGACGGGTACTAACCATGGCTACACCTTC. Protein: CASSWTGTGTNHGYTF. The chain couples TRBV7-2 to TRBJ1-2; D is possibly TRBD1 (5 bases). Germline V gene sequence: CDR1 SGHTA, CDR2 FQGNSA. The CDR3 has 16 amino acids.

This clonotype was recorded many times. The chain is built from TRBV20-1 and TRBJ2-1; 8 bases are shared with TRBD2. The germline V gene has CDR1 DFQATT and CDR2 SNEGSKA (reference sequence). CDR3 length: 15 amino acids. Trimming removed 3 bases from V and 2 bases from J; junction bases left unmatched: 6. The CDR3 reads CSARVAGLAYNEQFF. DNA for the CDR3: TGCAGTGCTAGGGTAGCGGGGTTGGCCTACAATGAGCAGTTCTTC.

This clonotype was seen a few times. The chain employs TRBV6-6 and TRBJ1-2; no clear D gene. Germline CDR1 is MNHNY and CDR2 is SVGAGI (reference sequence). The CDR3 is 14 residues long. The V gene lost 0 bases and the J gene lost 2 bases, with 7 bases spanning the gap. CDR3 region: CASSYSPANYGYTF. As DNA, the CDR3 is TGTGCCAGCAGTTACTCTCCCGCGAACTATGGCTACACCTTC.

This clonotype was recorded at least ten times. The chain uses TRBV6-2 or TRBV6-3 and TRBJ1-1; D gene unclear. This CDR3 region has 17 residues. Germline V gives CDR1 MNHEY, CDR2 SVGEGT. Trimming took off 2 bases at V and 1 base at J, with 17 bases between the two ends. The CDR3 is CASSYGAHRKRNTEAFF. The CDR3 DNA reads TGTGCCAGCAGTTACGGTGCGCACCGCAAAAGGAACACTGAAGCTTTCTTT.

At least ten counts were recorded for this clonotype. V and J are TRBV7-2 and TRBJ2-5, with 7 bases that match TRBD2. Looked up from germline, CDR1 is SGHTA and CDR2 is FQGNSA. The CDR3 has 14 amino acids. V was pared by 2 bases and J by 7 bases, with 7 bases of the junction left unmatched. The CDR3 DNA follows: TGTGCCAGCAGCTTACCCTCGCGGGGGTGGACCCAGTACTTC. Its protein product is CASSLPSRGWTQYF.

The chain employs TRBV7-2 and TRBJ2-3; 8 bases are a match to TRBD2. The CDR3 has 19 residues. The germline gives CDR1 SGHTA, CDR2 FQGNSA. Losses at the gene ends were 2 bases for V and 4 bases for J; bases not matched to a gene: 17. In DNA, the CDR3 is TGTGCCAGCAGCTTAAGGTCCGGGAGGGGTCGGGCGTTAGCAGATACGCAGTATTTT. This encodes CASSLRSGRGRALADTQYF.

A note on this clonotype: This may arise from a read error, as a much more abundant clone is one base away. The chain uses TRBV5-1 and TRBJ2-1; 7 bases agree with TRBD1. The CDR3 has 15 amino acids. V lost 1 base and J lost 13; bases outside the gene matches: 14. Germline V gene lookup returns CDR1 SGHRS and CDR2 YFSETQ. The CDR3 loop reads CASSLRGQKQETQFF. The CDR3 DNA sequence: TGCGCCAGCAGCTTGAGGGGACAGAAACAAGAGACCCAGTTCTTC. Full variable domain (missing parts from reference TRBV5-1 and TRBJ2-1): KAGVTQTPRYLIKTRGQQVTLSCSPISGHRSVSWYQQTPGQGLQFLFEYFSETQRNKGNFPGRFSGRQFSNSRSEMNVSTLELGDSALYLCASSLRGQKQETQFFGPGTRLTVL.